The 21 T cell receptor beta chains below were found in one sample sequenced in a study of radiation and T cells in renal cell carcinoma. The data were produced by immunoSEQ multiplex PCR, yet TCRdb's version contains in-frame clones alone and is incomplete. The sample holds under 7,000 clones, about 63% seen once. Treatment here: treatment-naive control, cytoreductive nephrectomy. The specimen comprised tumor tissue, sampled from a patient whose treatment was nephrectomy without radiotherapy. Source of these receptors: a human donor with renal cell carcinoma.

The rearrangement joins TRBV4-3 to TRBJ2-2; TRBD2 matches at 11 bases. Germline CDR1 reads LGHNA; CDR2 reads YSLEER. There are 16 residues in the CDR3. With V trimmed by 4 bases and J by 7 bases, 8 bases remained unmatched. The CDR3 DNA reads TGCGCCAGCAGCCTGGGACTAGCGGCCCTGGGCGGGGAGCTGTTTTTT. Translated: CASSLGLAALGGELFF.

The CDR3 DNA reads as TGTGCCAGCAGCCAAACCTTCGGGGCAGGCCAGCCCCAGCATTTT. Amino acids: CASSQTFGAGQPQHF. V and J are TRBV4-2 and TRBJ1-5; a weak D match, TRBD1 (5 bases). CDR3 size: 15 residues. V lost 2 bases, J lost 7 bases, and 15 bases lay in between. Germline assignment: CDR1 LGHNA and CDR2 YNFKEQ.

For the CDR3, the DNA is TGTGCCAGCAGCCAGGGTTATCAAGAGACCCAGTACTTC. Its protein is CASSQGYQETQYF. J is TRBJ2-5 and V is TRBV13, with TRBD1 as a possible D gene (5 bases). This CDR3 is 13 amino acids long. With 5 bases removed from V and 2 bases from J, the gap between germline ends came to 9 bases. Looked up from germline, CDR1 is PRHDT and CDR2 is FYEKMQ (reference sequence). Combining the CDR3 with reference TRBV13 and TRBJ2-5 gives the whole variable domain AAGVIQSPRHLIKEKRETATLKCYPIPRHDTVYWYQQGPGQDPQFLISFYEKMQSDKGSIPDRFSAQQFSDYHSELNMSSLELGDSALYFCASSQGYQETQYFGPGTRLLVL.

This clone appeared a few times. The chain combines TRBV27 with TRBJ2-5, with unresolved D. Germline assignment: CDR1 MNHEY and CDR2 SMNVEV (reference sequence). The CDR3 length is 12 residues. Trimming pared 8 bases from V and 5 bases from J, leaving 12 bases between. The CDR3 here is CASGRWMETQYF. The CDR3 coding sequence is TGTGCCAGCGGCCGCTGGATGGAGACCCAGTACTTC.

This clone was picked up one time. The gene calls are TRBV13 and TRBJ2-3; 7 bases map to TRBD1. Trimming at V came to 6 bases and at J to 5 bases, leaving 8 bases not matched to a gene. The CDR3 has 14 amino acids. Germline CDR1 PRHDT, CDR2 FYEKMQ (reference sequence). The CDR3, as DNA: TGTGCCAGCAGAAAAACAGGGGACGGAGATACGCAGTATTTT. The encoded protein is CASRKTGDGDTQYF.

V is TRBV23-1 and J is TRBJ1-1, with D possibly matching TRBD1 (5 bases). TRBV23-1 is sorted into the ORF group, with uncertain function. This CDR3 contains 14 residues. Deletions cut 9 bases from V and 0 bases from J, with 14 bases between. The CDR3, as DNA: TGCGCCAGTACCCCGGGACCGATGAACACTGAAGCTTTCTTT. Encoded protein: CASTPGPMNTEAFF.

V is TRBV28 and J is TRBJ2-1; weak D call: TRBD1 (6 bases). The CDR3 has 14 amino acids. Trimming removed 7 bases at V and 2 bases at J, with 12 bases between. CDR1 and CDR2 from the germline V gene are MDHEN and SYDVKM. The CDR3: CASTGTSTYNEQFF. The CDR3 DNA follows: TGTGCCAGCACAGGGACAAGCACCTACAATGAGCAGTTCTTC.

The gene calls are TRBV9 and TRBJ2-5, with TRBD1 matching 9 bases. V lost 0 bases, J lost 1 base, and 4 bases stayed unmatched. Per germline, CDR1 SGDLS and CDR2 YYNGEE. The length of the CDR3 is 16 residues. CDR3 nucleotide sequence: TGTGCCAGCAGCGTAGTGGGGACAGGGATCCAAGAGACCCAGTACTTC. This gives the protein CASSVVGTGIQETQYF.

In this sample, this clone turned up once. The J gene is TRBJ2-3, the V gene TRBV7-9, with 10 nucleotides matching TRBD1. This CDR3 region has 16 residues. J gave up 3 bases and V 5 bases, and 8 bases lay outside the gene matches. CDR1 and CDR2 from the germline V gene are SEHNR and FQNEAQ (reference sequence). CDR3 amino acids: CASSLGQGVPTDTQYF. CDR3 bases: TGTGCCAGCAGCCTAGGACAGGGGGTCCCAACAGATACGCAGTATTTT.

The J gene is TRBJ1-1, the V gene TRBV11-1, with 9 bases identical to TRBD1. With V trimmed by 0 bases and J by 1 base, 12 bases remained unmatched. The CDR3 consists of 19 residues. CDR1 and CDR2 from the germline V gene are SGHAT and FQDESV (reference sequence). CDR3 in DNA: TGTGCCAGCAGCTTAGCCGAGCCGGGACAGGGTGTCGGGAACACTGAAGCTTTCTTT. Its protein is CASSLAEPGQGVGNTEAFF.

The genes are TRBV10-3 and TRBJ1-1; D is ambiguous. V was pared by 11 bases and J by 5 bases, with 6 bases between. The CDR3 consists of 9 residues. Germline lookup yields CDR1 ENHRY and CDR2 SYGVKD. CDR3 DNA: TGTGCCGCCCCTACTGAAGCTTTCTTT. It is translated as CAAPTEAFF.

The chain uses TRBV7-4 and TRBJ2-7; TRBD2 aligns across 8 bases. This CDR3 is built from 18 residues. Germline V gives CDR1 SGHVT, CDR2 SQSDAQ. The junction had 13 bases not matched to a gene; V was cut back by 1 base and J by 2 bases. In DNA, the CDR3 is TGTGCCAGCAGCTTAGAAGTTAAACTAGCGGATACTACCTACGAGCAGTACTTC. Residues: CASSLEVKLADTTYEQYF.

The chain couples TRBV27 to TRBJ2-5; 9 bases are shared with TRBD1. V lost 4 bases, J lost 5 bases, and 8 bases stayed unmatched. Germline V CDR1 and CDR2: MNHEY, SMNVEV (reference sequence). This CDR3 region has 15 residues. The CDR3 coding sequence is TGTGCCAGCAGTTCCTCCGGGACAGGGATGGAGACCCAGTACTTC. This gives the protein CASSSSGTGMETQYF.

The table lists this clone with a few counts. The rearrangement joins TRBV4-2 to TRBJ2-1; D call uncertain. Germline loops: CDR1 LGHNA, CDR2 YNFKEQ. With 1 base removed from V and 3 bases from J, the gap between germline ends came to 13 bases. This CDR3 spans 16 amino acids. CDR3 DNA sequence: TGTGCCAGCAGCCAAGTCGTGGCGGCCAACTACAATGAGCAGTTCTTC. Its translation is CASSQVVAANYNEQFF.

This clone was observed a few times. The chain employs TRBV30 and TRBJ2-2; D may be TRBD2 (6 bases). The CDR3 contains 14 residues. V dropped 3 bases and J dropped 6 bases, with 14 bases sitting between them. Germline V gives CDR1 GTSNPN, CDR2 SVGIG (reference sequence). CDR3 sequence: CAWRDYPTAGELFF. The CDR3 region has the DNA TGTGCCTGGAGGGACTACCCCACTGCCGGGGAGCTGTTTTTT.

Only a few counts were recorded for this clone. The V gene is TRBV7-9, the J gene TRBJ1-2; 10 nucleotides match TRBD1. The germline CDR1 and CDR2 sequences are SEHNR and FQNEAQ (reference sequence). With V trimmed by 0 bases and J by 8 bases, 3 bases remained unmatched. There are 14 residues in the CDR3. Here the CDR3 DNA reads TGTGCCAGCAGCTTAGCCGGGACAGGGGTGGGCTACACCTTC. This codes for CASSLAGTGVGYTF.

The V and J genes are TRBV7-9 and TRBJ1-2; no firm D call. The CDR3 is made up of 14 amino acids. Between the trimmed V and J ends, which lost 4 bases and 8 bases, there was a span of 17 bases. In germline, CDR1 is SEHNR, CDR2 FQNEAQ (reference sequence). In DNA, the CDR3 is TGTGCCAGCAGCTCCTTCGGCGTTAAAGGGGGCTACACCTTC. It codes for CASSSFGVKGGYTF.

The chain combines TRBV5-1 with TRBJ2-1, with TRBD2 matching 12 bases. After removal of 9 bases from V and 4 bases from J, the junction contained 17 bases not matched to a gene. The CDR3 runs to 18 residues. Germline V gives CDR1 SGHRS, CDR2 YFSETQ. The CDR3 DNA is TGCGCCACCACTCCTAGCGGGAGGGCCTCGGGTTCTTACAATGAGCAGTTCTTC. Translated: CATTPSGRASGSYNEQFF.

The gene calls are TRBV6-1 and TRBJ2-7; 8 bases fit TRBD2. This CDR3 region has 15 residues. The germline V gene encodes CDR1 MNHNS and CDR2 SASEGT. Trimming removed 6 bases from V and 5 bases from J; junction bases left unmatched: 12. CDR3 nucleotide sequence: TGTGCCAGCAGGTGGGGGAAAGCGGGAGAGGACGAGCAGTACTTC. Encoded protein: CASRWGKAGEDEQYF.

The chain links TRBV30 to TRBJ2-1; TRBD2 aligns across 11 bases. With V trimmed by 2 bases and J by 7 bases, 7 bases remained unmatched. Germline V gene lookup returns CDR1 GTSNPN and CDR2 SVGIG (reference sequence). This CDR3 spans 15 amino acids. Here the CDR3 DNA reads TGTGCCTGGAGTATAGGATTAGCGGGAGGGAATGAGCAGTTCTTC. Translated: CAWSIGLAGGNEQFF. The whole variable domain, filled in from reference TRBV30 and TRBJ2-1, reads SQTIHQWPATLVQPVGSPLSLECTVEGTSNPNLYWYRQAAGRGLQLLFYSVGIGQISSEVPQNLSASRPQDRQFILSSKKLLLSDSGFYLCAWSIGLAGGNEQFFGPGTRLTVL.

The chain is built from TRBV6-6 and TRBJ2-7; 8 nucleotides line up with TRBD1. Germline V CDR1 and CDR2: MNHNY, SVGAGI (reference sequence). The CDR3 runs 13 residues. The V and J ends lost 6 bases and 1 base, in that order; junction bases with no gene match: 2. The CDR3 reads CASSGQGSYEQYF. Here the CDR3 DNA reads TGTGCCAGCAGCGGACAGGGTTCCTACGAGCAGTACTTC.